This T cell receptor (beta chain) originates from a study of post-analysis software for immune sequencing data. Details on this clonotype: The antigen remains undetermined.

Researchers reported that TCR beta cDNA libraries carried unique molecular identifiers. TCRdb used MiXCR to reprocess the PCR reads, holding one entry per CDR3 protein. This sample carries approximately 260,000 distinct CDR3 sequences, 36% of them seen once, and the ten largest clones take less than 6%. Looked up from germline, CDR1 is PRHDT and CDR2 is FYEKMQ (reference sequence). The CDR3 extends over 13 amino acids. V trimming: 5 bases; J trimming: 8 bases; junction bases outside the gene matches: 3. Regarding the study as a whole: People with multiple sclerosis had a significantly lower normalized Chao1 diversity than controls did. Patients had higher frequencies than controls of about five TRBV segments, including TRBV5-6, TRBV5-1 and TRBV20-1.

The gene calls are TRBV13 and TRBJ2-1, with 10 nucleotides matching TRBD2. Sequencing input: blood. The origin of this receptor is a girl aged 10 to 17 with multiple sclerosis. The CDR3: CASSPSGRDEQFF. For the CDR3, the DNA is TGTGCCAGCAGCCCTAGCGGGAGAGATGAGCAGTTCTTC.